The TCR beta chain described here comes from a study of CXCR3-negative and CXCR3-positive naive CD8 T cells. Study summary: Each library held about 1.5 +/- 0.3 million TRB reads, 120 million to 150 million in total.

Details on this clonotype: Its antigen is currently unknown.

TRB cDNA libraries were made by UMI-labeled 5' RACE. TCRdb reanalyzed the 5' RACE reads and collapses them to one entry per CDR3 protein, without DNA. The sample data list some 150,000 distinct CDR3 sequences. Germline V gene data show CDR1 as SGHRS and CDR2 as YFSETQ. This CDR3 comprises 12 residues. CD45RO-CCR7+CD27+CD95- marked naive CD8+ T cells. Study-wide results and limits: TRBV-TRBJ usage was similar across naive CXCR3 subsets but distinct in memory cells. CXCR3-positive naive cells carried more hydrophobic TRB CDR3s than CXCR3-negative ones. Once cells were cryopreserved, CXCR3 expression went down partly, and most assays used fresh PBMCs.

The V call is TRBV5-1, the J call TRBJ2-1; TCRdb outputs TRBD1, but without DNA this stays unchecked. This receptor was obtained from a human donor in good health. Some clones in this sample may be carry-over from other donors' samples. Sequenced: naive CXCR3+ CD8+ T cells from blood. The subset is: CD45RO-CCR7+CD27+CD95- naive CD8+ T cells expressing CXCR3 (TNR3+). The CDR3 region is CASSSGSNEQFF.